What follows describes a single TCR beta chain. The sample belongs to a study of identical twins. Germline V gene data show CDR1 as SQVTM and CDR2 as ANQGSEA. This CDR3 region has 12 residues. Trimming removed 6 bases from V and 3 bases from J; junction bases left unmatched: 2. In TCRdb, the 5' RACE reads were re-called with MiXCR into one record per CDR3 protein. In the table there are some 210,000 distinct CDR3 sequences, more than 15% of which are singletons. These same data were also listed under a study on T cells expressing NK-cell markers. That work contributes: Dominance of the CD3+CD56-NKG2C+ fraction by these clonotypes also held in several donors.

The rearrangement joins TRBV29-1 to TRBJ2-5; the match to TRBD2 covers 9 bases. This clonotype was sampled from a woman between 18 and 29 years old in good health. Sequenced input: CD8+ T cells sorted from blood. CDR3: CSVRGGEETQYF. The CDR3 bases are TGCAGCGTCCGCGGGGGGGAAGAGACCCAGTACTTC.